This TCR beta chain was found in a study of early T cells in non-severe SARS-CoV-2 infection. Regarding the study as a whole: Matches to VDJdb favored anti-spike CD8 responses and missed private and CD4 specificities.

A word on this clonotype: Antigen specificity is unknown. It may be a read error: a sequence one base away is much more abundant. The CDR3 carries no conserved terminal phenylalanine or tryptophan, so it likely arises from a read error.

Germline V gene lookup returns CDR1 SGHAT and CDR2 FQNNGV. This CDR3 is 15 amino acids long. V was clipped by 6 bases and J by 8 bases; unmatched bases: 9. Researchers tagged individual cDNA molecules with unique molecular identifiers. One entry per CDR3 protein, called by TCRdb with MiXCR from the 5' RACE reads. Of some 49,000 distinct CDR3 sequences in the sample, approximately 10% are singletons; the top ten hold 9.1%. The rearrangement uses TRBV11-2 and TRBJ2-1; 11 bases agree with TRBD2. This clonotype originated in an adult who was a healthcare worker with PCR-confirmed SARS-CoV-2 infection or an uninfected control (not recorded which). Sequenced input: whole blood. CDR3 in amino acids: CASRRIAGGPHEQFS. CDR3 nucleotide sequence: TGTGCCAGCAGACGTATAGCGGGAGGGCCCCATGAGCAGTTCTCC.